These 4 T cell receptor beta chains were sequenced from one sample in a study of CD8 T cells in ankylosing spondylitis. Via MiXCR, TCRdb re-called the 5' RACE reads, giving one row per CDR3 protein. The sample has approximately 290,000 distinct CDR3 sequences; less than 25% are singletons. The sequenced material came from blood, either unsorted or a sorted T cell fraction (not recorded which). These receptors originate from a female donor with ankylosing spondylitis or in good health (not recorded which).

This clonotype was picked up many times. Here the CDR3 reads CSARVDHTDTQYF. The CDR3 region has the DNA TGCAGTGCTAGAGTGGACCACACAGATACGCAGTATTTT. J is TRBJ2-3 and V is TRBV20-1; no clear D gene. The CDR3 sequence is 13 residues long. Trimming pared 1 base from V and 2 bases from J, leaving 7 bases between. CDR1 and CDR2 (germline): DFQATT, SNEGSKA (reference sequence).

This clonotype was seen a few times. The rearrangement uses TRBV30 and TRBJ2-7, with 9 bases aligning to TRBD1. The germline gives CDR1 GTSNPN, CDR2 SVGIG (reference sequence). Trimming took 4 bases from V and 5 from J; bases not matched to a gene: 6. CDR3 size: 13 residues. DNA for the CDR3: TGTGCCTGGAATCACAGGGGGCCCGACGAGCAGTACTTC. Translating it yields CAWNHRGPDEQYF.

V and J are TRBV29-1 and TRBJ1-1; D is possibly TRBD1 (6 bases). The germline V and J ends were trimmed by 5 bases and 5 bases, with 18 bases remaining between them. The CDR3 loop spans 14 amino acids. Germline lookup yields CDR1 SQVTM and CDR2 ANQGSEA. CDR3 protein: CSVLSSGAGTEAFF. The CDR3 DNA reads TGCAGCGTTCTTTCGTCGGGGGCAGGGACTGAAGCTTTCTTT.

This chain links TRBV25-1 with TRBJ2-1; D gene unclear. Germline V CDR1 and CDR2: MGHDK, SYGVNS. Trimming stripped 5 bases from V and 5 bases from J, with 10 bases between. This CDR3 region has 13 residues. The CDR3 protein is CASSPMIHNEQFF. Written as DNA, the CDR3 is TGTGCCAGCAGTCCTATGATCCACAATGAGCAGTTCTTC. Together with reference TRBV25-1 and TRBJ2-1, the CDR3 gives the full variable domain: EADIYQTPRYLVIGTGKKITLECSQTMGHDKMYWYQQDPGMELHLIHYSYGVNSTEKGDLSSESTVSRIRTEHFPLTLESARPSHTSQYLCASSPMIHNEQFFGPGTRLTVL.